This TCR beta chain was recovered during a study of cytomegalovirus exposure and HLA in healthy donors. Study-level background: Later analysis reported that the 120 validation repertoires shared the platform of the 500 to 850 first-cohort repertoires.

Study outcomes and limitations: The finding came from a later analysis; first-cohort TCR clusters tended to co-occur in the 110 or so validation repertoires. Most TCR sequences were uncommon, yet certain public TCRs appeared in many donors.

As for this clone: What it binds is unknown.

Germline V gives CDR1 LGHNA, CDR2 YSLEER. Trimming at V came to 1 base and at J to 14 bases, leaving 9 bases not matched to a gene. The CDR3 spans 13 residues. The data were produced by immunoSEQ multiplex PCR, yet TCRdb's version contains in-frame clones alone and is incomplete. The table shows 150,000 to 200,000 clones, with about nine tenths occurring only once. Source material: PBMCs. V gene TRBV4-3 combines with J gene TRBJ1-2; 8 nucleotides line up with TRBD1. This clonotype was sampled from a man aged 18 to 35 in good health and CMV-seropositive. This CDR3 reads CASSQGESGGRTF. CDR3 coding DNA: TGCGCCAGCAGCCAAGGAGAATCAGGGGGCAGGACCTTC.